The T cell receptor beta chain under discussion was sequenced for a study of technical replicates of blood from a few donors. Only in-frame clones appear in the TCRdb table, and some are missing; sequencing was by immunoSEQ multiplex PCR. The repertoire consists of about 70,000 clones, with almost 98% occurring once and the leading ten covering approximately 0.2%. V lost 6 bases to trimming and J lost 4 bases, with 16 bases between them. Germline V CDR1 and CDR2: MDHEN, SYDVKM. CDR3 size: 15 residues. This TCR came from a human donor in good health. Sequenced material: T cells isolated from PBMCs. The rearrangement uses TRBV28 and TRBJ1-5; tentatively, D is TRBD1 (6 bases). The CDR3 protein is CASSHTRGANQPQHF. The CDR3 DNA reads TGTGCCAGCAGCCATACTCGGGGGGCGAATCAGCCCCAGCATTTT. Based on the CDR3 plus reference TRBV28 and TRBJ1-5, the full variable domain is DVKVTQSSRYLVKRTGEKVFLECVQDMDHENMFWYRQDPGLGLRLIYFSYDVKMKEKGDIPEGYSVSREKKERFSLILESASTNQTSMYLCASSHTRGANQPQHFGDGTRLSIL.